This note documents a single T cell receptor beta chain sequence. The clone's antigen remains unknown. There are no base qualities to consult, and no much larger clone falls within one base. Libraries were prepared through RT-PCR. Data came from an Illumina HiSeq 2500. TCRdb reworked the public reads: Q25 trimming with fastp, MiXCR clone assembly, productive beta chains retained. Entries that share a CDR3 protein sequence are merged under the most common genes and DNA. The sample data list about 780,000 distinct CDR3 sequences, and 18% of these were observed just once. The leading ten clones occupy roughly 11% of the sample. These data originate in a study of response to subunit inactivated influenza vaccine (dated by TCRdb to 2016 to 2019). Context from the whole study: The study used deep quantitative T cell receptor repertoire profiling to track responses to a trivalent subunit inactivated influenza vaccine.

Beyond this particular receptor, the publication reports: The authors proposed that each seasonal influenza vaccination may bring in only a limited number of new T cells.

The CDR3 runs 14 residues from the cysteine to the phenylalanine. Left in the record is the CDR3 DNA by itself, 42 bases read in frame from the first base. A distance of 10 bases separates the germline ends of V and J, which lose 3 bases and 0 bases respectively. The CDR1 and CDR2 encoded by the germline V gene (reference sequence) are DFQATT and SNEGSKA. The receptor was isolated from a man aged 45 to 65 who received an inactivated influenza vaccine. Donor details come from another sample of the same person, matched by shared clones. This material consisted of PBMCs from blood, taken more than 4 days after vaccination. Rearrangement joined TRBV20-1 to TRBJ2-3, with the D gene not clear enough to name. The CDR3 protein sequence reads: CSASGPWSTDTQYF. DNA sequence: TGCAGTGCTAGCGGACCGTGGAGCACAGATACGCAGTATTTT.